The clone carrying this T cell receptor (beta chain) occurred many times. These data come from a study of Graves' ophthalmopathy and Graves' hyperthyroidism. Study in general: Hyperthyroidism counted as stable given no ophthalmopathy within 18 months of follow-up.

For repertoire sequencing, the TCR beta CDR3 regions were amplified from RNA transcripts. First-round RT-PCR used HTBI primers; second-round multiplex PCR followed. TCRdb recomputed calls from the multiplex PCR reads with MiXCR, one row per CDR3 protein. Of around 520,000 distinct CDR3 sequences listed, about 35% were seen once; the top ten hold approximately 4.1%. People with hyperthyroidism were aged 18 to 65 and newly diagnosed, under 2 months' duration. The germline V gene encodes CDR1 SGHDT and CDR2 YYEEEE. The CDR3 is 16 amino acids. V was clipped by 1 base and J by 6 bases; unmatched bases: 9. This clonotype was obtained from an adult man with Graves' hyperthyroidism. This sequence joins TRBV5-6 and TRBJ2-7; 11 nucleotides agree with TRBD2. The sample taken for sequencing was peripheral blood or thyroid tissue (not recorded which). The CDR3 loop is CASSLRLAGSASEQYF. The CDR3 DNA reads as TGTGCCAGCAGCTTGCGACTAGCGGGGTCTGCATCCGAGCAGTACTTC.